One sample yielded the 27 T cell receptor beta chains listed below, sequenced in a study of blood T cell repertoires in COVID-19. The method was immunoSEQ multiplex PCR; TCRdb's version includes in-frame clones alone and lacks a portion of them. This sample yields nearly 250,000 clones, of which 85% to 90% are seen a single time; less than 0.9% belongs to the top ten. Sequencing used PBMCs or T cells enriched from blood (not recorded which). The receptor set was obtained from a man in his fifties who had been exposed to COVID-19.

The chain carries TRBV28 and TRBJ2-7, with a possible D match to TRBD1 (5 bases). The CDR3 runs to 14 residues. Per the germline V gene, CDR1 is MDHEN and CDR2 is SYDVKM. V dropped 2 bases and J dropped 1 base, with 9 bases sitting between them. CDR3 in amino acids: CASSLGSGSYEQYF. The DNA for the CDR3 is TGTGCCAGCAGTTTAGGTTCAGGGTCCTACGAGCAGTACTTC.

This sequence joins TRBV7-2 and TRBJ1-6; a weak D match, TRBD1 (5 bases). CDR1 is SGHTA, CDR2 FQGNSA, per germline. Trimming stripped 2 bases from V and 13 bases from J, with 12 bases between. This CDR3 spans 13 amino acids. CDR3 in DNA: TGTGCCAGCAGCTTACGGGGGGGTAATCCCCTCCACTTT. It translates to CASSLRGGNPLHF. Variable domain in full (rest from reference TRBV7-2 and TRBJ1-6): GAGVSQSPSNKVTEKGKDVELRCDPISGHTALYWYRQSLGQGLEFLIYFQGNSAPDKSGLPSDRFSAERTGGSVSTLTIQRTQQEDSAVYLCASSLRGGNPLHFGNGTRLTVT.

This clone was counted a single time. The rearrangement joins TRBV28 to TRBJ2-6; 7 nucleotides line up with TRBD2. Germline lookup yields CDR1 MDHEN and CDR2 SYDVKM. The CDR3 totals 17 residues. Trimming took 0 bases from V and 3 from J; bases not matched to a gene: 5. The CDR3 sequence is CASSLWAGVGGANVLTF. As DNA, the CDR3 is TGTGCCAGCAGTTTATGGGCGGGGGTAGGTGGGGCCAACGTCCTGACTTTC.

In its sample, this clone was seen once. The CDR3 DNA follows: TGTGCCAGCAGTTTATGGACTAGCGGGAGGACGCCTGATACGCAGTATTTT. Its translation: CASSLWTSGRTPDTQYF. The rearrangement uses TRBV28 and TRBJ2-3, with 13 nucleotides matching TRBD2. V trimming: 0 bases; J trimming: 6 bases; junction bases outside the gene matches: 6. The germline V gene encodes CDR1 MDHEN and CDR2 SYDVKM. The CDR3 runs 17 residues.

The chain couples TRBV30 to TRBJ2-5, with 7 bases lining up with TRBD2. There are 15 residues in the CDR3. Germline CDR1 and CDR2: GTSNPN and SVGIG (reference sequence). With 1 base clipped from V and 2 bases from J, the junction kept 7 bases outside the gene matches. The chain's CDR3 is CAWSGERGRQETQYF. CDR3 nucleotides: TGTGCCTGGAGTGGCGAGCGGGGAAGGCAAGAGACCCAGTACTTC.

The V gene is TRBV19, the J gene TRBJ2-1, with 9 bases aligning to TRBD1. CDR3 size: 16 residues. V lost 6 bases and J lost 7; bases outside the gene matches: 13. Germline assignment: CDR1 LNHDA and CDR2 SQIVND (reference sequence). CDR3 amino acids: CASRPLWRDRDNEQFF. The CDR3 DNA reads TGTGCCAGTAGGCCCTTGTGGCGGGACAGGGATAATGAGCAGTTCTTC.

J is TRBJ1-6 and V is TRBV30; D is unresolved. Germline V gives CDR1 GTSNPN, CDR2 SVGIG (reference sequence). V was pared by 3 bases and J by 6 bases, with 3 bases between. The CDR3 is made up of 11 amino acids. The DNA of the CDR3 is TGTGCCTGGAGCGGTAATTCACCCCTCCACTTT. Protein product: CAWSGNSPLHF.

CDR3 in amino acids: CASSTGYSSGNTIYF. CDR3 sequence (DNA): TGTGCCAGCAGTACAGGGTACTCCTCTGGAAACACCATATATTTT. The rearrangement uses TRBV6-6 and TRBJ1-3, with D possibly being TRBD1 (6 bases). Germline loops: CDR1 MNHNY, CDR2 SVGAGI (reference sequence). V was pared by 5 bases and J by 0 bases, with 11 bases between. This CDR3 has 15 residues.

The V gene is TRBV5-1, the J gene TRBJ2-3; 14 nucleotides align to TRBD2. V lost 1 base, J lost 0 bases, and 13 bases stayed unmatched. CDR1 SGHRS and CDR2 YFSETQ come from the germline V gene. The CDR3 contains 21 residues. The CDR3 loop is CASSLMGLAGALRASTDTQYF. CDR3 DNA sequence: TGCGCCAGCAGCTTGATGGGACTAGCGGGGGCCCTCCGTGCTAGCACAGATACGCAGTATTTT. The variable domain in full, completed from reference TRBV5-1 and TRBJ2-3, reads KAGVTQTPRYLIKTRGQQVTLSCSPISGHRSVSWYQQTPGQGLQFLFEYFSETQRNKGNFPGRFSGRQFSNSRSEMNVSTLELGDSALYLCASSLMGLAGALRASTDTQYFGPGTRLTVL.

This chain joins TRBV19 and TRBJ1-4; 8 bases are a match to TRBD1. V was pared by 9 bases and J by 11 bases, with 8 bases of the junction left unmatched. Germline V gene sequence: CDR1 LNHDA, CDR2 SQIVND (reference sequence). This CDR3 is built from 12 residues. The CDR3, as DNA: TGTGCCAGCGGGACAGGTGAATGGAAACTGTTTTTT. Its protein product is CASGTGEWKLFF.

The gene calls are TRBV18 and TRBJ1-4; TRBD1 agrees at 8 bases. The CDR3 is 18 amino acids. V trimming: 0 bases; J trimming: 8 bases; junction bases outside the gene matches: 14. CDR1 and CDR2 (germline): KGHSH, LQKENI. CDR3 DNA: TGTGCCAGCTCACCACCTTGGGGGACAGGACGTGTTGGGGAAAAACTGTTTTTT. Residues: CASSPPWGTGRVGEKLFF. Drawing the rest from reference TRBV18 and TRBJ1-4, the complete variable domain is NAGVMQNPRHLVRRRGQEARLRCSPMKGHSHVYWYRQLPEEGLKFMVYLQKENIIDESGMPKERFSAEFPKEGPSILRIQQVVRGDSAAYFCASSPPWGTGRVGEKLFFGSGTQLSVL.

The chain recombines TRBV18 with TRBJ1-5, with D maybe TRBD1 (6 bases). CDR1 is KGHSH and CDR2 is LQKENI in the germline V gene. V was trimmed by 2 bases and J by 5 bases, leaving 16 bases between them. The CDR3 runs to 16 residues. Written as DNA, the CDR3 is TGTGCCAGCTCACCAACGTCAAGGACAGTGGATCAGCCCCAGCATTTT. It is translated as CASSPTSRTVDQPQHF.

V and J are TRBV19 and TRBJ2-6, with TRBD1 identical over 10 bases. V shed 4 bases and J 3 bases; nucleotides not matched to a gene: 9. CDR1 is LNHDA, CDR2 SQIVND, per germline (reference sequence). CDR3 length equals 18 residues. CDR3 DNA: TGTGCCAGTAGTACAGGACAGGGGGGGTCTTTTGGGGCCAACGTCCTGACTTTC. Its translation is CASSTGQGGSFGANVLTF.

This chain connects TRBV7-2 to TRBJ2-7, with TRBD2 identical over 8 bases. CDR1 SGHTA and CDR2 FQGNSA come from the germline V gene. Trimming at V came to 5 bases and at J to 3 bases, leaving 12 bases not matched to a gene. CDR3 length: 16 residues. CDR3 protein: CASSRQAGALGYEQYF. The DNA for the CDR3 is TGTGCCAGCAGCCGTCAAGCGGGAGCCCTTGGCTACGAGCAGTACTTC.

This sequence joins TRBV19 and TRBJ2-1; 12 nucleotides agree with TRBD1. The CDR3 sequence is 15 residues long. J lost 9 bases, V lost 3 bases, and 6 bases had no gene match. Per the germline V gene, CDR1 is LNHDA and CDR2 is SQIVND (reference sequence). The CDR3 bases are TGTGCCAGTAGTATTTGGGGGACAGGGGGCGTTGAGCAGTTCTTC. Residues: CASSIWGTGGVEQFF.

V is TRBV5-5 and J is TRBJ1-4, with 7 bases that match TRBD1. Trimming removed 2 bases from V and 6 bases from J; junction bases left unmatched: 4. The CDR3 is 14 amino acids. CDR1 and CDR2 (germline): SGHKS, YYEKEE (reference sequence). The CDR3 loop reads CASSLIGGYEKLFF. The DNA for the CDR3 is TGTGCCAGCAGCTTAATAGGGGGCTATGAAAAACTGTTTTTT.

The V gene is TRBV28, the J gene TRBJ2-1; D unresolved. V dropped 6 bases and J dropped 2 bases, with 5 bases sitting between them. The CDR3 loop spans 12 amino acids. CDR1 and CDR2 from the germline V gene are MDHEN and SYDVKM. DNA for the CDR3: TGTGCCAGCAGAAGCACCTACAATGAGCAGTTCTTC. Protein: CASRSTYNEQFF.

V is TRBV10-3 and J is TRBJ1-2, with D perhaps TRBD1 (6 bases). The CDR3 is made up of 15 amino acids. V was shortened by 4 bases and J by 0 bases, with 12 bases between the two germline ends. CDR1 and CDR2 from the germline V gene are ENHRY and SYGVKD. The CDR3 sequence is CAISGRGGANYGYTF. In DNA form, the CDR3 reads TGTGCCATCAGTGGTCGAGGGGGAGCTAACTATGGCTACACCTTC.

V usage is TRBV28 and J usage is TRBJ2-7; TRBD1 is a possible D gene (5 bases). Germline CDR1 MDHEN, CDR2 SYDVKM. The CDR3 sequence is 14 residues long. Trimming pared 2 bases from V and 3 bases from J, leaving 11 bases between. CDR3: CASSLQGPNYEQYF. Here the CDR3 DNA reads TGTGCCAGCAGTTTACAGGGCCCCAACTACGAGCAGTACTTC.

The chain combines TRBV5-5 with TRBJ2-7, with TRBD1 identical over 10 bases. This CDR3 contains 15 residues. Germline trimming cut 4 bases from V and 6 bases from J; bases unmatched to any gene: 10. Germline assignment: CDR1 SGHKS and CDR2 YYEKEE (reference sequence). The CDR3, as DNA: TGTGCCAGCAGCCCGGAGGGGACAGGGGTAAGCGAGCAGTACGTC. It yields the protein CASSPEGTGVSEQYV.

V is TRBV12-3 or TRBV12-4 and J is TRBJ1-2; perhaps TRBD1 as D (6 bases). Between the trimmed V and J ends, which lost 5 bases and 10 bases, there was a span of 14 bases. CDR3 length: 12 residues. The DNA for the CDR3 is TGTGCCAGCAGTCCGACAGGATTGGACTACACCTTC. Its protein is CASSPTGLDYTF.

The chain couples TRBV12-3 or TRBV12-4 to TRBJ1-6, with TRBD1 matching over 10 bases. The CDR3 extends over 13 amino acids. The V and J ends lost 6 bases and 7 bases, in that order; junction bases with no gene match: 0. The CDR3 protein is CASRGQGNSPLHF. In DNA form, the CDR3 reads TGTGCCAGCAGGGGACAGGGGAATTCACCCCTCCACTTT.

The CDR3 region is CSAPDRYGYTF. The CDR3 DNA is TGCAGTGCTCCCGACAGATATGGCTACACCTTC. The chain recombines TRBV20-1 with TRBJ1-2, with D tentatively TRBD1 (5 bases). Trimming removed 5 bases at V and 5 bases at J, with 9 bases between. CDR1 and CDR2 (germline): DFQATT, SNEGSKA (reference sequence). The CDR3 contains 11 residues.

This rearrangement joins TRBV4-1 to TRBJ2-2; the match to TRBD1 covers 11 bases. The germline V gene encodes CDR1 MGHRA and CDR2 YSYEKL. The CDR3 has 21 residues. After removal of 4 bases from V and 3 bases from J, the junction contained 19 bases not matched to a gene. CDR3 nucleotide sequence: TGCGCCAGCAGCCGCATAATCTCCCGGGACAGGGGGTTCTCGGACACCGGGGAGCTGTTTTTT. Amino acid sequence: CASSRIISRDRGFSDTGELFF.

J is TRBJ2-5 and V is TRBV21-1; TRBD2, the table's D call, lacks a check against the DNA. TRBV21-1 is tagged as a pseudogene. The CDR3 is made up of 19 amino acids. Here the CDR3 DNA reads TGTGCCAGCAGCAAAGGCGGCGGGCCCTACGAGTTAGACAAGCAGACCCAGTACTTC. Residues: CASSKGGGPYELDKQTQYF.

The V call is TRBV28, the J call TRBJ1-2; D possibly corresponds to TRBD1 (6 bases). The V and J ends lost 7 bases and 5 bases respectively, with 26 bases between them. This CDR3 is 17 amino acids long. Looked up from germline, CDR1 is MDHEN and CDR2 is SYDVKM. CDR3 sequence: CASTSWAGVTFRYGYTF. The CDR3 bases are TGTGCCAGCACATCATGGGCAGGGGTAACCTTTAGGTATGGCTACACCTTC.

This clone was picked up one time. V usage is TRBV2 and J usage is TRBJ2-1; 8 positions agree with TRBD2. Germline assignment: CDR1 SNHLY and CDR2 FYNNEI. V trimming: 7 bases; J trimming: 5 bases; junction bases outside the gene matches: 7. The CDR3 is 14 amino acids. The CDR3 here is CASNKRETHNEQFF. The CDR3 region has the DNA TGTGCCAGCAATAAGCGGGAGACACACAATGAGCAGTTCTTC.